The 19 T cell receptor beta chains given below trace back to one sample, sequenced in a study of beta chain features in type 1 diabetes. The study reverse transcribed the entire isolated RNA, so it sequenced expressed TCRB transcripts. Assay: immunoSEQ multiplex PCR; the TCRdb copy retains only in-frame clones and omits some. The sample contains about 230,000 clones, 9.6% of which appear only once. Sequencing input: naive CD4+ T cells from blood. The source of these receptors is a woman between 18 and 29 years old in good health.

In this sample, this clone turned up a few times. This sequence joins TRBV25-1 and TRBJ2-7, with D perhaps TRBD1 (6 bases). The CDR3 length is 13 residues. The germline V and J ends were trimmed by 2 bases and 6 bases, with 11 bases remaining between them. The germline V gene has CDR1 MGHDK and CDR2 SYGVNS. The CDR3 is CASSELEGGEQYF. CDR3 in DNA: TGTGCCAGCAGTGAACTGGAAGGGGGCGAGCAGTACTTC.

V is TRBV10-3 and J is TRBJ2-6; 9 bases fit TRBD1. Germline V gene data show CDR1 as ENHRY and CDR2 as SYGVKD. The CDR3 has 20 amino acids. Germline trimming cut 4 bases from V and 1 base from J; bases unmatched to any gene: 14. The CDR3 protein is CAISGARSGQGWSGANVLTF. In nucleotides, the CDR3 is TGTGCCATCAGTGGAGCCCGATCGGGACAGGGCTGGTCTGGGGCCAACGTCCTGACTTTC.

This clone was observed a handful of times. The rearrangement joins TRBV7-9 to TRBJ2-1, with D perhaps TRBD1 (5 bases). The CDR3 totals 15 residues. Trimming took off 5 bases at V and 6 bases at J, with 17 bases between the two ends. CDR1 SEHNR and CDR2 FQNEAQ come from the germline V gene (reference sequence). CDR3 coding DNA: TGTGCCAGCAGCAAAAAGGCAGGGTATCCCAATGAGCAGTTCTTC. Its protein product is CASSKKAGYPNEQFF.

CDR3 coding DNA: TGTGCCAGCAGCCAGACAGGGGTCGGTGGTACGCAGTATTTT. It is translated as CASSQTGVGGTQYF. This chain joins TRBV7-7 and TRBJ2-3, with TRBD1 matching over 8 bases. In germline, CDR1 is SSHAT, CDR2 FNYEAQ (reference sequence). V was pared by 5 bases and J by 8 bases, with 9 bases of the junction left unmatched. The CDR3 runs to 14 residues. The complete variable domain, with remaining parts taken from reference TRBV7-7 and TRBJ2-3, reads GAGVSQSPRYKVTKRGQDVTLRCDPISSHATLYWYQQALGQGPEFLTYFNYEAQPDKSGLPSDRFSAERPEGSISTLTIQRTEQRDSAMYRCASSQTGVGGTQYFGPGTRLTVL.

Only a few counts were recorded for this clone. The chain combines TRBV6-1 with TRBJ2-3; D is uncertain. CDR3 length: 13 amino acids. Trimming left V 4 bases short and J 1 base short, with 6 bases between. CDR1 and CDR2 from the germline V gene are MNHNS and SASEGT. The CDR3 loop reads CASSGGRTDTQYF. CDR3 nucleotides: TGTGCCAGCAGTGGAGGCCGCACAGATACGCAGTATTTT.

This clone was counted a few times. The chain joins TRBV5-1 to TRBJ2-5; either TRBD1 or TRBD2 may supply D (5 bases each). The end of the DNA is better explained by TRBJ2-7, so the J call may be wrong. Germline V gives CDR1 SGHRS, CDR2 YFSETQ. The CDR3 extends over 14 amino acids. The CDR3 region is CASTRDGDSYEQYF. CDR3 DNA: TGCGCCAGCACCCGGGACGGGGACTCCTACGAGCAGTACTTC.

This clone occurred a few times. The rearrangement links TRBV5-8 to TRBJ2-3; D is undetermined. Per the germline V gene, CDR1 is SGHTS and CDR2 is YDEGEE. CDR3 length: 14 residues. V lost 0 bases, J lost 0 bases, and 5 bases lay in between. This chain's CDR3 is CASSLGASTDTQYF. In nucleotides, the CDR3 is TGTGCCAGCAGCTTGGGAGCTAGCACAGATACGCAGTATTTT.

This clone was seen a handful of times. The V gene is TRBV18, the J gene TRBJ2-3, with D unclear. CDR3 length equals 13 residues. The V end was cut by 3 bases, the J end by 3 bases, with 7 bases between. Germline loops: CDR1 KGHSH, CDR2 LQKENI. CDR3 coding DNA: TGTGCCAGCTCACCCGTCGCGACAGATACGCAGTATTTT. Residues: CASSPVATDTQYF.

This rearrangement joins TRBV2 to TRBJ2-1; 8 nucleotides agree with TRBD1. Germline lookup yields CDR1 SNHLY and CDR2 FYNNEI. This CDR3 contains 16 residues. Losses at the gene ends were 5 bases for V and 9 bases for J; bases not matched to a gene: 15. The CDR3 bases are TGTGCCAGCAGTCTCAAGCAGGGGGCTACTCAGAGTGAGCAGTTCTTC. Translating gives CASSLKQGATQSEQFF.

This clone showed up just a few times. The rearrangement links TRBV19 to TRBJ2-1; no clear D. Trimming cost V 6 bases and J 5 bases, with 11 bases left between them. CDR3 size: 13 residues. CDR1 LNHDA and CDR2 SQIVND come from the germline V gene (reference sequence). CDR3 sequence (DNA): TGTGCCAGTAGGCCCCTAGACCACAATGAGCAGTTCTTC. It specifies CASRPLDHNEQFF.

The chain links TRBV6-5 to TRBJ1-2, with D possibly matching TRBD1 (6 bases). The CDR3 is made up of 13 amino acids. Per germline, CDR1 MNHEY and CDR2 SVGAGI. The V gene lost 6 bases and the J gene lost 5 bases, with 13 bases spanning the gap. The CDR3 DNA sequence: TGTGCCAGCAGGCCCCGGACAGTTTATGGCTACACCTTC. This codes for CASRPRTVYGYTF.

This clone came up a few times. The chain employs TRBV9 and TRBJ2-7; a weak D match, TRBD1 (5 bases). CDR3 length: 14 residues. Germline values: CDR1 SGDLS, CDR2 YYNGEE. V was clipped by 3 bases and J by 6 bases, with 16 bases between them. The CDR3 here is CASSAESGLGEQYF. CDR3 coding DNA: TGTGCCAGCAGCGCCGAATCAGGGCTCGGCGAGCAGTACTTC. The entire variable domain, with the rest obtained from reference TRBV9 and TRBJ2-7, is as follows: DSGVTQTPKHLITATGQRVTLRCSPRSGDLSVYWYQQSLDQGLQFLIQYYNGEERAKGNILERFSAQQFPDLHSELNLSSLELGDSALYFCASSAESGLGEQYFGPGTRLTVT.

This clone was counted at least ten times. The V call is TRBV9, the J call TRBJ2-1; TRBD1 might be the D (5 bases). Germline loops: CDR1 SGDLS, CDR2 YYNGEE. The CDR3 covers 14 residues. V lost 0 bases and J 6 bases, leaving 10 bases between the germline ends. The CDR3: CASSVDKGRNEQFF. The CDR3 DNA reads TGTGCCAGCAGCGTAGATAAGGGGCGCAATGAGCAGTTCTTC.

This clone was counted a few times. The chain couples TRBV4-1 to TRBJ2-7; 7 positions agree with TRBD2. V gave up 1 base and J gave up 2 bases; unmatched junction bases: 5. Looked up from germline, CDR1 is MGHRA and CDR2 is YSYEKL. CDR3 size: 15 residues. The CDR3, as DNA: TGCGCCAGCAGCCAAGCGACTAGCCTTGCCTACGAGCAGTACTTC. Protein sequence: CASSQATSLAYEQYF.

This rearrangement joins TRBV5-4 to TRBJ1-1; D is unresolved. The CDR3 length is 14 residues. Trimming cost V 4 bases and J 1 base, with 11 bases left between them. Germline V gene sequence: CDR1 SGHNT, CDR2 YYREEE (reference sequence). CDR3 amino acids: CASSVTTGNTEAFF. Written as DNA, the CDR3 is TGTGCCAGCAGCGTAACTACGGGGAACACTGAAGCTTTCTTT.

The chain joins TRBV9 to TRBJ2-3; possibly TRBD1 for D (6 bases). Trimming took 4 bases from V and 0 from J, leaving 18 bases between them. Germline V gene sequence: CDR1 SGDLS, CDR2 YYNGEE. The CDR3 has 17 residues. In nucleotides, the CDR3 is TGTGCCAGCAGCCCGCGGACAGTACATCCTAGCACAGATACGCAGTATTTT. Translation: CASSPRTVHPSTDTQYF.

The sample holds a few counts of this clone. This rearrangement joins TRBV21-1 to TRBJ2-7; the table's D call of TRBD2 was not tested on the DNA. TRBV21-1 counts as a pseudogene. The CDR3 loop spans 13 amino acids. This CDR3 is CASRPGLAGQQYF. The CDR3 DNA sequence: TGTGCCAGCAGACCGGGACTAGCGGGACAGCAGTACTTC.

In this sample, this clone turned up a few times. This chain links TRBV4-2 with TRBJ1-1; TRBD1 might be the D (6 bases). Germline V gives CDR1 LGHNA, CDR2 YNFKEQ. V was shortened by 1 base and J by 1 base, with 13 bases between the two germline ends. There are 16 residues in the CDR3. The CDR3 DNA reads as TGTGCCAGCAGCCAAGTTATTCAGGGGACGAACACTGAAGCTTTCTTT. Residues: CASSQVIQGTNTEAFF.

This chain joins TRBV5-5 and TRBJ2-7, with TRBD1 as a possible D gene (6 bases). The V end lost 4 bases, the J end lost 2 bases, and 13 bases lay between the germline ends. Germline V gene sequence: CDR1 SGHKS, CDR2 YYEKEE (reference sequence). The CDR3 has 14 residues. In DNA form, the CDR3 reads TGTGCCAGCAGCCTCCAGGACAGAGCCTACGAGCAGTACTTC. It is translated as CASSLQDRAYEQYF.